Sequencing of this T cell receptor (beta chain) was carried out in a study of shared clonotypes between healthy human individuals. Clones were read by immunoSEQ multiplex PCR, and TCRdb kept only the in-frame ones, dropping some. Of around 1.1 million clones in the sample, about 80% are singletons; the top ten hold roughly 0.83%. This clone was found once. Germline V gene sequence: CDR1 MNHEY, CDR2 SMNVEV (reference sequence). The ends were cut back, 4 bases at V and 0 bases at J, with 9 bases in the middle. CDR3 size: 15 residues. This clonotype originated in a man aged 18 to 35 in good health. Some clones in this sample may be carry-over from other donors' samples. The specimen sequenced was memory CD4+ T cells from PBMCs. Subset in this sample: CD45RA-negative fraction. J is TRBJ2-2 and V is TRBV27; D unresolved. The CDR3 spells CASSSPKPNTGELFF. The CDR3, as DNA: TGTGCCAGCAGTTCCCCTAAACCGAACACCGGGGAGCTGTTTTTT.